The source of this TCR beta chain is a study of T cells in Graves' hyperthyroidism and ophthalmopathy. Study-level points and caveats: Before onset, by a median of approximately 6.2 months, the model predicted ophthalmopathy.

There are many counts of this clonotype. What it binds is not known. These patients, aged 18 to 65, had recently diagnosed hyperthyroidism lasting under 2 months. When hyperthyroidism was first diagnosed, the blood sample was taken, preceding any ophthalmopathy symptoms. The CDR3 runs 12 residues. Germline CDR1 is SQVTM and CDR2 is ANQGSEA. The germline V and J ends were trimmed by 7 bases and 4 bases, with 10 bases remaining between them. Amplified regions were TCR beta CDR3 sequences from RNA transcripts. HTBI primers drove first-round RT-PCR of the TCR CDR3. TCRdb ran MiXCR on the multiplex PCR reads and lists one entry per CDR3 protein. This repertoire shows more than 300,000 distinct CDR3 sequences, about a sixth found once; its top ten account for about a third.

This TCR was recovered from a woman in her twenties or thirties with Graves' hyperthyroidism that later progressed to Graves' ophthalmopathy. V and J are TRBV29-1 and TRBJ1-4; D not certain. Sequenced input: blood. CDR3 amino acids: CSAQEVNEKLFF. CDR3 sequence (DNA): TGCAGCGCCCAGGAGGTTAATGAAAAACTGTTTTTT.